This is a list of T cell receptor beta chains from one sample in a study of blood T cell repertoires in COVID-19. Profiled with immunoSEQ multiplex PCR; TCRdb holds only in-frame clones, not every one. Here the sample spans more than 200,000 clones, around 90% being singletons. The sample consisted of PBMCs or T cells enriched from blood (not recorded which). Receptor source: a woman in her fifties or sixties who had recovered from COVID-19. CDR3s include the opening cysteine and the closing phenylalanine or tryptophan. A D gene is named only where the DNA matches it firmly.

D: NA; J: TRBJ2-2; V: TRBV12-3/TRBV12-4; CDR3: CASSMRNTGELFF
D: NA; J: TRBJ1-4; V: TRBV20-1; CDR3: CSARLEEKLFF
D: NA; J: TRBJ1-2; V: TRBV19; CDR3: CASNGGTGYTF
D: TRBD2; J: TRBJ2-1; V: TRBV7-6; CDR3: CASSPEPSGSSIDEQFF
D: NA; J: TRBJ1-2; V: TRBV19; CDR3: CASSTTGYGYTF
D: TRBD1; J: TRBJ1-1; V: TRBV7-3; CDR3: CASSLGQLNTEAFF
D: NA; J: TRBJ2-7; V: TRBV4-2; CDR3: CASSQAGNDEQYF
D: NA; J: TRBJ2-7; V: TRBV4-3; CDR3: CASSQFASAAYEQYF
D: NA; J: TRBJ1-2; V: TRBV14; CDR3: CASSQRGTGYTF
D: NA; J: TRBJ1-1; V: TRBV11-1; CDR3: CASSLSILNTEAFF
D: TRBD2; J: TRBJ2-5; V: TRBV7-2; CDR3: CASSDGTSGRGETQYF
D: TRBD2; J: TRBJ2-5; V: TRBV7-2; CDR3: CASSPRQPLAGVGETQYF
D: NA; J: TRBJ2-1; V: TRBV20-1; CDR3: CSARASVEQFF
D: NA; J: TRBJ2-6; V: TRBV6-5; CDR3: CASSYEALGANVLTF
D: TRBD2; J: TRBJ2-1; V: TRBV19; CDR3: CASSPLAGGLNEQFF
D: NA; J: TRBJ2-7; V: TRBV28; CDR3: CASSSWDSRWEQYF
D: NA; J: TRBJ1-1; V: TRBV9; CDR3: CASSIQGDTEAFF
D: NA; J: TRBJ2-7; V: TRBV7-7; CDR3: CASSLRGTVYEQYF
D: TRBD2; J: TRBJ2-7; V: TRBV7-6; CDR3: CASSPGTSGSYEQYF
D: TRBD2; J: TRBJ2-6; V: TRBV10-2; CDR3: CASSVLAGGSGANVLTF
D: TRBD1; J: TRBJ1-1; V: TRBV27; CDR3: CASSMTGFTEAFF
D: NA; J: TRBJ1-6; V: TRBV5-1; CDR3: CASSPDTGSGSPLHF
D: NA; J: TRBJ1-1; V: TRBV7-9; CDR3: CASSPRQEMNTEAFF
D: NA; J: TRBJ1-2; V: TRBV5-4; CDR3: CASSLPAVGSGLYGYTF
D: NA; J: TRBJ2-1; V: TRBV11-3; CDR3: CASSLGGGDSSYNEQFF
D: NA; J: TRBJ2-7; V: TRBV27; CDR3: CAIEYEQYF
D: TRBD1; J: TRBJ1-1; V: TRBV25-1; CDR3: CASSDSTRGFDTEAFF
D: TRBD1; J: TRBJ1-4; V: TRBV3-1/TRBV3-2; CDR3: CASSQSRDSNEKLFF
D: TRBD1; J: TRBJ2-2; V: TRBV5-1; CDR3: CASSYRQGDTGELFF
D: NA; J: TRBJ1-4; V: TRBV28; CDR3: CASSSGLGEKLFF
D: NA; J: TRBJ1-1; V: TRBV11-2; CDR3: CASSYSRDTEAFF
D: NA; J: TRBJ1-2; V: TRBV7-9; CDR3: CASSRIGQIKYGYTF
D: NA; J: TRBJ1-3; V: TRBV12-5; CDR3: CASGLVLRDPGNTIYF
D: NA; J: TRBJ2-3; V: TRBV7-9; CDR3: CASRYRDTSSTDTQYF
D: TRBD1; J: TRBJ1-2; V: TRBV4-3; CDR3: CASSQDWTGPNYGYTF
D: TRBD1; J: TRBJ2-7; V: TRBV27; CDR3: CASSPGTAYEQYF
D: TRBD2; J: TRBJ2-5; V: TRBV10-3; CDR3: CAISESGRAIGRKQETQYF
D: NA; J: TRBJ1-5; V: TRBV19; CDR3: CASRQGRDQPQHF
D: NA; J: TRBJ2-3; V: TRBV10-3; CDR3: CAIRIETGGRTDTQYF
D: TRBD2; J: TRBJ2-3; V: TRBV7-9; CDR3: CASSLRDLGLAGTDTQYF
D: NA; J: TRBJ1-1; V: TRBV6-5; CDR3: CASKQAVEAFF
D: NA; J: TRBJ1-2; V: TRBV21-1; CDR3: CASSKEGNKYYGYTF
D: NA; J: TRBJ2-7; V: TRBV6-6; CDR3: CASSYPAPQGEQYF
D: TRBD1; J: TRBJ1-5; V: TRBV4-2; CDR3: CASSQEGTDDQPQHF
D: NA; J: TRBJ1-6; V: TRBV4-2; CDR3: CASSQALREGRNSPLHF